Below are 14 T cell receptor beta chains sequenced from a single sample in a study of CD8 T cells in Susac syndrome. RNA totalling about 0.5 to 1 ug underwent reverse transcription with random hexamers. TCRdb re-called the immunoSEQ multiplex PCR reads with MiXCR, one entry per CDR3 protein. Of under 200,000 distinct CDR3 sequences in the sample, 90% to 95% were seen once. The specimen sequenced was CD4+ T cells from PBMCs. These receptors were taken from a human donor in good health.

This chain uses TRBV6-1 with TRBJ2-5, with TRBD2 identical over 13 bases. The CDR3 runs 17 residues. Germline trimming cut 6 bases from V and 3 bases from J; bases unmatched to any gene: 10. Germline CDR1 reads MNHNS; CDR2 reads SASEGT. The CDR3 sequence is CASSPGTSGDWEETQYF. DNA for the CDR3: TGTGCCAGCAGCCCCGGGACTAGCGGGGACTGGGAAGAGACCCAGTACTTC.

This clonotype was picked up one time. The V and J genes are TRBV25-1 and TRBJ1-4; TRBD1 matches at 9 bases. The CDR3 sequence is 14 residues long. V trimming: 6 bases; J trimming: 8 bases; junction bases outside the gene matches: 7. The germline CDR1 and CDR2 sequences are MGHDK and SYGVNS. CDR3 DNA sequence: TGTGCCAGCAGCCAGGGGACAGGGAACGAAAAACTGTTTTTT. It yields the protein CASSQGTGNEKLFF. Complete variable domain (other parts from reference TRBV25-1 and TRBJ1-4): EADIYQTPRYLVIGTGKKITLECSQTMGHDKMYWYQQDPGMELHLIHYSYGVNSTEKGDLSSESTVSRIRTEHFPLTLESARPSHTSQYLCASSQGTGNEKLFFGSGTQLSVL.

A single count supports this clonotype. The chain is built from TRBV12-3 or TRBV12-4 and TRBJ1-3; 7 nucleotides match TRBD1. The CDR3 length is 17 residues. V gave up 5 bases and J gave up 0 bases; unmatched junction bases: 10. CDR3 in DNA: TGTGCCAGCAGTAGACCACAGGGGAGTCTCTCTGGAAACACCATATATTTT. Its protein product is CASSRPQGSLSGNTIYF.

This clonotype appeared a few times. The rearrangement joins TRBV27 to TRBJ1-4; 8 nucleotides agree with TRBD1. Germline V gene lookup returns CDR1 MNHEY and CDR2 SMNVEV (reference sequence). The CDR3 runs 14 residues. V was clipped by 3 bases and J by 7 bases; unmatched bases: 4. This CDR3 reads CASSLAGGGEKLFF. The CDR3 nucleotides read TGTGCCAGCAGTTTGGCAGGGGGCGGTGAAAAACTGTTTTTT.

The rearrangement links TRBV25-1 to TRBJ1-2, with a weak D call TRBD1 (5 bases). CDR1 is MGHDK, CDR2 SYGVNS, per germline. This CDR3 region has 13 residues. Trimming removed 2 bases from V and 4 bases from J, with 8 bases in between. CDR3 nucleotide sequence: TGTGCCAGCAGTGAAGGGGGAAGCTATGGCTACACCTTC. This sequence encodes CASSEGGSYGYTF.

The genes are TRBV9 and TRBJ1-2; 9 nucleotides match TRBD1. Losses at the gene ends were 3 bases for V and 7 bases for J; bases not matched to a gene: 16. Germline V lookup: CDR1 SGDLS, CDR2 YYNGEE. CDR3 length equals 17 residues. The CDR3 loop reads CASSGLDSGTGTSGYTF. As DNA, the CDR3 is TGTGCCAGCAGCGGTTTAGACTCCGGGACAGGGACGTCTGGCTACACCTTC.

V and J are TRBV6-1 and TRBJ1-1; D gene unclear. The CDR3 has 13 amino acids. Germline V lookup: CDR1 MNHNS, CDR2 SASEGT. V was trimmed by 2 bases and J by 7 bases, leaving 11 bases between them. This CDR3 is CASSEPEEFEAFF. The CDR3 nucleotides read TGTGCCAGCAGTGAACCCGAGGAATTTGAAGCTTTCTTT.

V and J are TRBV29-1 and TRBJ1-1, with 7 bases lining up with TRBD1. CDR3 length: 14 amino acids. The germline gives CDR1 SQVTM, CDR2 ANQGSEA. With V trimmed by 1 base and J by 2 bases, 4 bases remained unmatched. The CDR3 loop reads CSVEGQGVNTEAFF. CDR3 DNA sequence: TGCAGCGTTGAAGGGCAGGGGGTAAACACTGAAGCTTTCTTT.

V is TRBV10-3 and J is TRBJ2-7; the match to TRBD2 covers 10 bases. This CDR3 has 17 amino acids. V trimming: 3 bases; J trimming: 1 base; junction bases outside the gene matches: 9. Germline CDR1 ENHRY, CDR2 SYGVKD. The CDR3 region has the DNA TGTGCCATCAGTGATTTAGGGGCTAGCGGGAGTTCCTACGAGCAGTACGTC. Encoded protein: CAISDLGASGSSYEQYV.

CDR3 bases: TGTGCCAGCAGCGAGAAGGACAGTCGCTTAGCCAAAAACATTCAGTACTTC. Encoded protein: CASSEKDSRLAKNIQYF. The V gene is TRBV7-2, the J gene TRBJ2-4, with a tentative D call TRBD1 (6 bases). The germline CDR1 and CDR2 sequences are SGHTA and FQGNSA. This CDR3 has 17 amino acids. Trimming shortened V by 5 bases and J by 0 bases, and 17 bases separated the two germline ends. Full variable domain (missing parts from reference TRBV7-2 and TRBJ2-4): GAGVSQSPSNKVTEKGKDVELRCDPISGHTALYWYRQSLGQGLEFLIYFQGNSAPDKSGLPSDRFSAERTGGSVSTLTIQRTQQEDSAVYLCASSEKDSRLAKNIQYFGAGTRLSVL.

This clonotype showed up just once. The V and J genes are TRBV30 and TRBJ2-2; 7 positions agree with TRBD1. Germline V gene lookup returns CDR1 GTSNPN and CDR2 SVGIG (reference sequence). This CDR3 comprises 14 residues. The V segment lost 4 bases and the J segment 5 bases; nucleotides outside the gene matches: 7. The CDR3 protein is CAWTRDSRTGELFF. CDR3 in DNA: TGTGCCTGGACGAGGGACAGCAGGACCGGGGAGCTGTTTTTT.

The chain employs TRBV6-1 and TRBJ2-1; 7 bases match TRBD2. Germline V gene sequence: CDR1 MNHNS, CDR2 SASEGT. The ends lost 7 bases at V and 7 bases at J; junction bases unmatched: 16. The CDR3 consists of 16 residues. The CDR3 region has the DNA TGTGCCAGCAATAAATTGGCGGGAGTGGAGAGGAATGAGCAGTTCTTC. It specifies CASNKLAGVERNEQFF.

The V call is TRBV29-1, the J call TRBJ1-5; TRBD1 aligns across 11 bases. The CDR3 is 15 residues long. The germline V gene encodes CDR1 SQVTM and CDR2 ANQGSEA. J gave up 3 bases and V 6 bases, and 7 bases lay outside the gene matches. CDR3 DNA: TGCAGCGTCATAGGGACAGGGGGATTCAATCAGCCCCAGCATTTT. It translates to CSVIGTGGFNQPQHF.

The chain links TRBV7-2 to TRBJ2-5; 13 nucleotides match TRBD2. CDR3 length equals 16 residues. The V gene's germline CDR1 is SGHTA and CDR2 FQGNSA. With 5 bases clipped from V and 5 bases from J, the junction kept 8 bases outside the gene matches. CDR3 protein: CASSQTSGRARETQYF. The CDR3 coding sequence is TGTGCCAGCAGCCAAACTAGCGGGAGGGCCCGGGAGACCCAGTACTTC.